One sample yielded the 9 T cell receptor beta chains listed below, sequenced in a study of blood T cells in healthy people across ages. Alongside a J-beta primer mix, a sample-barcoded 5' primer served in a second PCR lasting about 6 to 12 cycles. A single record per CDR3 protein comes from TCRdb applying MiXCR to the 5' RACE reads. The sample holds about 730,000 distinct CDR3 sequences; roughly 41% are singletons and the top ten take 20% to 25%. Material: blood. These receptors all stem from a woman aged 55-69 years in good health.

This clonotype has a single count. The genes are TRBV12-3 or TRBV12-4 and TRBJ1-6; a weak D match, TRBD1 (5 bases). The germline V and J ends were trimmed by 5 bases and 7 bases, with 9 bases remaining between them. This CDR3 region has 13 residues. The CDR3 loop is CASSTRTNSPLHF. For the CDR3, the DNA is TGTGCCAGCAGTACTCGGACAAATTCACCCCTCCACTTT.

Only a few counts were recorded for this clonotype. The chain couples TRBV9 to TRBJ2-1, with 11 bases identical to TRBD2. Germline loops: CDR1 SGDLS, CDR2 YYNGEE. The CDR3 is 17 residues long. V dropped 3 bases and J dropped 5; count of bases not matched to a gene: 10. CDR3 region: CASSGTPGLAAHNEQFF. As DNA, the CDR3 is TGTGCCAGCAGCGGAACACCGGGACTAGCGGCACACAATGAGCAGTTCTTC.

The CDR3 DNA reads as TGTGCCAGCAGTGAAGGGCGGACGGAGGCTTTCTTT. It codes for CASSEGRTEAFF. V usage is TRBV2 and J usage is TRBJ1-1; D is unclear. The CDR3 sequence is 12 residues long. Trimming shortened V by 1 base and J by 11 bases, and 11 bases separated the two germline ends. The germline CDR1 and CDR2 sequences are SNHLY and FYNNEI. The complete variable domain, with remaining parts taken from reference TRBV2 and TRBJ1-1, reads EPEVTQTPSHQVTQMGQEVILRCVPISNHLYFYWYRQILGQKVEFLVSFYNNEISEKSEIFDDQFSVERPDGSNFTLKIRSTKLEDSAMYFCASSEGRTEAFFGQGTRLTVV.

The CDR3 loop reads CASSQATADNYGYTF. The CDR3 nucleotides read TGTGCCAGCAGCCAAGCGACAGCCGATAACTATGGCTACACCTTC. The chain couples TRBV4-2 to TRBJ1-2; D may be TRBD1 (5 bases). Germline-derived CDR1 and CDR2 are LGHNA and YNFKEQ. The V end lost 1 base, the J end lost 1 base, and 10 bases lay between the germline ends. The CDR3 has 15 residues.

This clonotype was seen only a few times. It may be a read error: a sequence one base away is much more abundant. The rearrangement uses TRBV10-2 and TRBJ2-7; unclear D gene. The CDR3 spans 12 residues. Trimming pared 6 bases from V and 2 bases from J, leaving 8 bases between. Germline V CDR1 and CDR2: WSHSY, SAAADI. The CDR3 region is CASRDFPYEQYF. CDR3 coding DNA: TGCGCCAGCAGGGATTTCCCCTACGAGCAGTACTTC.

The sample holds a few counts of this clonotype. The chain carries TRBV20-1 and TRBJ1-1; 7 positions agree with TRBD1. Germline values: CDR1 DFQATT, CDR2 SNEGSKA (reference sequence). There are 13 residues in the CDR3. The J segment lost 5 bases and the V segment lost 4 bases, leaving 7 bases of the junction unmatched. DNA of the CDR3: TGCAGTGCTATGGTGACAGGGTGGACTGAAGCTTTCTTT. Translation gives CSAMVTGWTEAFF.

V usage is TRBV5-1 and J usage is TRBJ2-2; a possible D gene is TRBD2 (6 bases). From germline, CDR1 is SGHRS and CDR2 YFSETQ. The ends were cut back, 3 bases at V and 2 bases at J, with 14 bases in the middle. This CDR3 has 16 amino acids. The CDR3 loop reads CASSYLGGGNTGELFF. DNA of the CDR3: TGCGCCAGCAGCTACCTTGGGGGAGGAAACACCGGGGAGCTGTTTTTT. The full variable domain, in which reference TRBV5-1 and TRBJ2-2 provide the parts outside the CDR3, is KAGVTQTPRYLIKTRGQQVTLSCSPISGHRSVSWYQQTPGQGLQFLFEYFSETQRNKGNFPGRFSGRQFSNSRSEMNVSTLELGDSALYLCASSYLGGGNTGELFFGEGSRLTVL.

Concerning this clonotype: The junction does not match germline at one end; this may be a read error. The genes are TRBV9 and TRBJ2-1, with TRBD2 identical over 11 bases. Germline CDR1 and CDR2: SGDLS and YYNGEE. There are 16 residues in the CDR3. In nucleotides, the CDR3 is TGTGCCAGCAGCGCGACTAGCGGGGCGAACTACGATGAGCAGTTCTTC. Residues: CASSATSGANYDEQFF.

V usage is TRBV2 and J usage is TRBJ2-1; TRBD1 matches at 7 bases. Germline loops: CDR1 SNHLY, CDR2 FYNNEI. Trimming at V came to 8 bases and at J to 1 base, leaving 11 bases not matched to a gene. There are 16 residues in the CDR3. CDR3 nucleotides: TGTGCCAGCCTCTTCCTGACAGGGCTATCCTACAATGAGCAGTTCTTC. Its translation is CASLFLTGLSYNEQFF. Based on the CDR3 plus reference TRBV2 and TRBJ2-1, the full variable domain is EPEVTQTPSHQVTQMGQEVILRCVPISNHLYFYWYRQILGQKVEFLVSFYNNEISEKSEIFDDQFSVERPDGSNFTLKIRSTKLEDSAMYFCASLFLTGLSYNEQFFGPGTRLTVL.